The 27 T cell receptor beta chains reported below all come from one sample, sequenced in a study of preoperative IRX-2 immunotherapy in early breast cancer. Sequencing was performed with immunoSEQ multiplex PCR; in TCRdb, only in-frame clones are kept and a portion is missing. The sample lists around 29,000 clones, around 87% occurring once. Treatment noted: preoperative locoregional IRX-2 cytokine immunotherapy. The sample was gathered from a patient treated with IRX-2 immunotherapy. The origin of the receptors is a human donor with breast cancer.

As DNA, the CDR3 is TGTGCCAGCAGTCCGACTAGCGGGGGGTCCTACAATGAGCAGTTCTTC. Its translation: CASSPTSGGSYNEQFF. V usage is TRBV6-4 and J usage is TRBJ2-1; 13 bases align to TRBD2. Germline CDR1 MRHNA, CDR2 SNTAGT. Trimming removed 5 bases from V and 1 base from J; junction bases left unmatched: 2. The CDR3 is 16 residues long.

The chain has TRBV7-9 and TRBJ2-7; TRBD1 aligns across 9 bases. CDR1 is SEHNR, CDR2 FQNEAQ, per germline (reference sequence). CDR3 length equals 14 residues. V lost 5 bases to trimming and J lost 5 bases; unmatched junction nucleotides: 7. The chain's CDR3 is CASSIGQGFNEQYF. CDR3 coding DNA: TGTGCCAGCAGCATCGGACAGGGGTTCAACGAGCAGTACTTC.

The V and J genes are TRBV11-2 and TRBJ2-3; no reliable D call. Germline assignment: CDR1 SGHAT and CDR2 FQNNGV. CDR3 length: 16 residues. Trimming shortened V by 5 bases and J by 2 bases, and 17 bases separated the two germline ends. The CDR3: CASSSRLVHPTDTQYF. DNA of the CDR3: TGTGCCAGCAGCAGCCGGCTGGTCCACCCCACAGATACGCAGTATTTT. The full variable domain, in which reference TRBV11-2 and TRBJ2-3 provide the parts outside the CDR3, is EAGVAQSPRYKIIEKRQSVAFWCNPISGHATLYWYQQILGQGPKLLIQFQNNGVVDDSQLPKDRFSAERLKGVDSTLKIQPAKLEDSAVYLCASSSRLVHPTDTQYFGPGTRLTVL.

V is TRBV19 and J is TRBJ2-7; tentatively, D is TRBD2 (6 bases). Trimming removed 8 bases at V and 5 bases at J, with 13 bases between. The CDR3 sequence is 12 residues long. Germline CDR1 and CDR2: LNHDA and SQIVND (reference sequence). The CDR3 spells CASQAGSNEQYF. As DNA, the CDR3 is TGTGCCAGTCAGGCGGGGAGTAACGAGCAGTACTTC. Full variable domain (rest looked up from reference TRBV19 and TRBJ2-7): DGGITQSPKYLFRKEGQNVTLSCEQNLNHDAMYWYRQDPGQGLRLIYYSQIVNDFQKGDIAEGYSVSREKKESFPLTVTSAQKNPTAFYLCASQAGSNEQYFGPGTRLTVT.

The chain joins TRBV5-1 to TRBJ2-3; D is uncertain. From germline, CDR1 is SGHRS and CDR2 YFSETQ. V was clipped by 5 bases and J by 5 bases, with 6 bases between them. CDR3 length equals 11 residues. The CDR3 reads CASRAEDTQYF. The CDR3 region has the DNA TGCGCCAGCAGGGCCGAAGATACGCAGTATTTT.

The gene calls are TRBV4-1 and TRBJ1-2; no definite D call. The CDR3 loop spans 16 amino acids. The ends were cut back, 1 base at V and 2 bases at J, with 14 bases in the middle. Germline CDR1 and CDR2: MGHRA and YSYEKL. As DNA, the CDR3 is TGCGCCAGCAGCCAAGTCAGACCCTCGGCCAACTATGGCTACACCTTC. Translating gives CASSQVRPSANYGYTF.

The rearrangement links TRBV19 to TRBJ2-1; D is uncertain. Between the trimmed V and J ends, which lost 7 bases and 6 bases, there was a span of 7 bases. The germline V gene encodes CDR1 LNHDA and CDR2 SQIVND (reference sequence). The CDR3 runs 11 residues. The CDR3: CASTRGNEQFF. Here the CDR3 DNA reads TGTGCCAGTACCCGAGGCAATGAGCAGTTCTTC. Full variable domain (rest looked up from reference TRBV19 and TRBJ2-1): DGGITQSPKYLFRKEGQNVTLSCEQNLNHDAMYWYRQDPGQGLRLIYYSQIVNDFQKGDIAEGYSVSREKKESFPLTVTSAQKNPTAFYLCASTRGNEQFFGPGTRLTVL.

This chain links TRBV30 with TRBJ2-4; TRBD2 might be the D (5 bases). With 3 bases removed from V and 0 bases from J, the gap between germline ends came to 6 bases. The CDR3 covers 13 residues. Germline CDR1 is GTSNPN and CDR2 is SVGIG (reference sequence). CDR3 loop: CAWSGEAKNIQYF. DNA for the CDR3: TGTGCCTGGAGCGGGGAAGCCAAAAACATTCAGTACTTC.

This clone has a single count. The rearrangement links TRBV28 to TRBJ2-1; 8 bases line up with TRBD2. Germline V gene sequence: CDR1 MDHEN, CDR2 SYDVKM. The CDR3 extends over 15 amino acids. V was pared by 6 bases and J by 6 bases, with 10 bases of the junction left unmatched. CDR3 sequence (DNA): TGTGCCAGCAGCCCCCCGGGACTAGTCGGCAATGAGCAGTTCTTC. Its protein product is CASSPPGLVGNEQFF.

The V gene is TRBV5-1, the J gene TRBJ2-7; D may be TRBD2 (7 bases). The germline gives CDR1 SGHRS, CDR2 YFSETQ. The CDR3 sequence is 16 residues long. Trimming pared 5 bases from V and 2 bases from J, leaving 20 bases between. CDR3: CASSGGVQGGAYEQYF. DNA for the CDR3: TGCGCCAGCAGTGGGGGGGTACAAGGGGGGGCCTACGAGCAGTACTTC.

J is TRBJ2-3 and V is TRBV19; 8 bases line up with TRBD2. V shed 6 bases and J 3 bases; nucleotides not matched to a gene: 5. CDR1 and CDR2 from the germline V gene are LNHDA and SQIVND (reference sequence). This CDR3 has 14 residues. CDR3: CASSKLAVTDTQYF. The CDR3 nucleotides read TGTGCCAGTAGCAAACTAGCGGTGACAGATACGCAGTATTTT.

The genes are TRBV19 and TRBJ2-7; TRBD1 matches 10 bases. V lost 7 bases, J lost 4 bases, and 1 base stayed unmatched. Germline CDR1 LNHDA, CDR2 SQIVND (reference sequence). This CDR3 is 12 amino acids long. CDR3 sequence: CASTDRGYEQYF. The CDR3 DNA reads as TGTGCCAGTACGGACAGGGGGTACGAGCAGTACTTC.

This chain links TRBV19 with TRBJ2-1; D gene unclear. CDR1 is LNHDA, CDR2 SQIVND, per germline (reference sequence). The CDR3 contains 15 residues. Trimming removed 1 base from V and 2 bases from J, with 9 bases in between. The chain's CDR3 is CASSIGQGPYNEQFF. The CDR3 coding sequence is TGTGCCAGTAGTATAGGACAAGGCCCCTACAATGAGCAGTTCTTC. Looking up the rest from reference TRBV19 and TRBJ2-1 gives the full variable domain: DGGITQSPKYLFRKEGQNVTLSCEQNLNHDAMYWYRQDPGQGLRLIYYSQIVNDFQKGDIAEGYSVSREKKESFPLTVTSAQKNPTAFYLCASSIGQGPYNEQFFGPGTRLTVL.

This clone was recorded a few times. The J gene is TRBJ1-6, the V gene TRBV25-1; TRBD1 is a possible D gene (5 bases). CDR1 and CDR2 (germline): MGHDK, SYGVNS. The CDR3 is made up of 13 amino acids. Trimming stripped 4 bases from V and 8 bases from J, with 9 bases between. The CDR3: CASSGRQYSPLHF. The CDR3 DNA sequence: TGTGCCAGCAGTGGAAGACAGTATTCACCCCTCCACTTT.

This chain joins TRBV18 and TRBJ2-7; weak D call: TRBD1 (6 bases). The CDR3 length is 15 residues. V gave up 4 bases and J gave up 1 base, with 14 bases separating them. From germline, CDR1 is KGHSH and CDR2 LQKENI. The CDR3 reads CASSRQASPSYEQYF. CDR3 DNA: TGTGCCAGCTCACGACAGGCGAGCCCGTCCTACGAGCAGTACTTC. Based on the CDR3 plus reference TRBV18 and TRBJ2-7, the full variable domain is NAGVMQNPRHLVRRRGQEARLRCSPMKGHSHVYWYRQLPEEGLKFMVYLQKENIIDESGMPKERFSAEFPKEGPSILRIQQVVRGDSAAYFCASSRQASPSYEQYFGPGTRLTVT.

This clone came up once. The chain links TRBV7-2 to TRBJ2-1; TRBD2 agrees at 7 bases. This CDR3 spans 15 amino acids. The trim removed 4 bases at V and 3 bases at J, leaving 6 bases unmatched. Germline V lookup: CDR1 SGHTA, CDR2 FQGNSA. CDR3 coding DNA: TGTGCCAGCAGCTCCACCGGGACTAACTACAATGAGCAGTTCTTC. Its protein product is CASSSTGTNYNEQFF. The variable domain in full, with the rest retrieved from reference TRBV7-2 and TRBJ2-1, is GAGVSQSPSNKVTEKGKDVELRCDPISGHTALYWYRQSLGQGLEFLIYFQGNSAPDKSGLPSDRFSAERTGGSVSTLTIQRTQQEDSAVYLCASSSTGTNYNEQFFGPGTRLTVL.

This chain joins TRBV10-3 and TRBJ2-1; 11 bases are shared with TRBD2. The V segment lost 3 bases and the J segment 12 bases; nucleotides outside the gene matches: 10. Per the germline V gene, CDR1 is ENHRY and CDR2 is SYGVKD. The CDR3 runs to 15 residues. The CDR3 loop is CAISDGTSGSYAQFF. Written as DNA, the CDR3 is TGTGCCATCAGTGATGGCACTAGCGGGAGTTATGCGCAGTTCTTC.

The genes are TRBV19 and TRBJ2-3; D remains unclear. Germline values: CDR1 LNHDA, CDR2 SQIVND (reference sequence). CDR3 length: 12 residues. The ends were cut back, 8 bases at V and 1 base at J, with 7 bases in the middle. This chain's CDR3 is CASGSGTDTQYF. CDR3 bases: TGTGCCAGTGGGTCGGGCACAGATACGCAGTATTTT.

V gene TRBV9 combines with J gene TRBJ2-2; D is unclear. The CDR3 covers 13 residues. Trimming removed 3 bases from V and 4 bases from J, with 7 bases in between. Germline assignment: CDR1 SGDLS and CDR2 YYNGEE. DNA of the CDR3: TGTGCCAGCAGCGATAAATTCACCGGGGAGCTGTTTTTT. It specifies CASSDKFTGELFF.

The chain has TRBV19 and TRBJ2-7; a weak D match, TRBD1 (7 bases). The CDR3 has 14 residues. The V gene's germline CDR1 is LNHDA and CDR2 SQIVND (reference sequence). Trimming took off 2 bases at V and 4 bases at J, with 12 bases between the two ends. DNA of the CDR3: TGTGCCAGTAGTATACGGGCAGGGGGGTACGAGCAGTACTTC. Translation: CASSIRAGGYEQYF.

This clone was counted between two and nine times. CDR3 in amino acids: CASSRGPEPDEKLFF. CDR3 coding DNA: TGTGCCAGCAGCCGGGGGCCAGAGCCAGATGAAAAACTGTTTTTT. The V call is TRBV6-5, the J call TRBJ1-4; D may be TRBD1 (6 bases). Per germline, CDR1 MNHEY and CDR2 SVGAGI. This CDR3 has 15 residues. V was trimmed by 6 bases and J by 6 bases, leaving 17 bases between them.

The CDR3 reads CASSTGEANYGYTF. The DNA for the CDR3 is TGTGCCAGTAGTACAGGGGAAGCTAACTATGGCTACACCTTC. The rearrangement links TRBV19 to TRBJ1-2; weak D call: TRBD1 (6 bases). This CDR3 comprises 14 residues. Germline V CDR1 and CDR2: LNHDA, SQIVND (reference sequence). V lost 4 bases and J lost 0, with 9 bases in between.

The chain employs TRBV4-1 and TRBJ2-7, with TRBD2 matching 9 bases. The CDR3 sequence is 14 residues long. Germline V gene sequence: CDR1 MGHRA, CDR2 YSYEKL. J gave up 3 bases and V 3 bases, and 3 bases lay outside the gene matches. CDR3 bases: TGCGCCAGCAGCCAGCGGGAGGGCGACTACGAGCAGTACTTC. Protein product: CASSQREGDYEQYF.

The chain joins TRBV19 to TRBJ2-3; D is tentatively TRBD1 or TRBD2 (5 bases each). The ends were cut back, 7 bases at V and 6 bases at J, with 20 bases in the middle. Germline values: CDR1 LNHDA, CDR2 SQIVND (reference sequence). The CDR3 runs 15 residues. The DNA of the CDR3 is TGTGCCAGTATGCGGACAAGGACTCCCGGGGATACGCAGTATTTT. Translation gives CASMRTRTPGDTQYF.

The chain couples TRBV6-1 to TRBJ2-2; D unclear. The germline gives CDR1 MNHNS, CDR2 SASEGT. This CDR3 contains 12 residues. V shed 2 bases and J shed 7 bases, with 5 bases lying between them. The CDR3 spells CASSEIVGELFF. The CDR3 DNA reads TGTGCCAGCAGTGAAATCGTCGGGGAGCTGTTTTTT.

The J gene is TRBJ2-3, the V gene TRBV11-2, with 10 bases that match TRBD1. The CDR3 consists of 15 residues. The V gene end was trimmed by 1 base and the J gene end by 5 bases; junction bases not matched to a gene: 3. Germline-derived CDR1 and CDR2 are SGHAT and FQNNGV. The CDR3 region is CASSLAGDRGDTQYF. The CDR3 nucleotides are TGTGCCAGCAGCTTAGCCGGGGACAGGGGAGATACGCAGTATTTT.

This chain joins TRBV19 and TRBJ2-7; D is unresolved. Germline V gene data show CDR1 as LNHDA and CDR2 as SQIVND (reference sequence). CDR3 length equals 15 residues. Trimming left V 3 bases short and J 2 bases short, with 14 bases between. CDR3 DNA: TGTGCCAGTAGTATGATATTGGATGCAGCCTACGAGCAGTACTTC. Protein: CASSMILDAAYEQYF.